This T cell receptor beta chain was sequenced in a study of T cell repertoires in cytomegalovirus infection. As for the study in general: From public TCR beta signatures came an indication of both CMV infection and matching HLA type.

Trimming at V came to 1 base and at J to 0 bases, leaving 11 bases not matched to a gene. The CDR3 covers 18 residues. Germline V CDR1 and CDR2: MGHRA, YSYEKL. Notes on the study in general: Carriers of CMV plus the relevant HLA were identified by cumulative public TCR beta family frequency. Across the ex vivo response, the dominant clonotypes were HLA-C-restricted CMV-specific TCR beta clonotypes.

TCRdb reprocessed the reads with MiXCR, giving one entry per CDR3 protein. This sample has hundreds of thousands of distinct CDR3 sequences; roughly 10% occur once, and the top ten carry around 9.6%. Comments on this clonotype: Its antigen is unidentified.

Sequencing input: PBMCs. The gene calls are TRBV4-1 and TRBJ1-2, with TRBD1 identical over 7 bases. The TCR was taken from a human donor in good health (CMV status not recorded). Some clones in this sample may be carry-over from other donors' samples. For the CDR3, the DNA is TGCGCCAGCAGCCAAGGAGAGGCAGGGGGTACGGCTAACTATGGCTACACCTTC. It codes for CASSQGEAGGTANYGYTF.